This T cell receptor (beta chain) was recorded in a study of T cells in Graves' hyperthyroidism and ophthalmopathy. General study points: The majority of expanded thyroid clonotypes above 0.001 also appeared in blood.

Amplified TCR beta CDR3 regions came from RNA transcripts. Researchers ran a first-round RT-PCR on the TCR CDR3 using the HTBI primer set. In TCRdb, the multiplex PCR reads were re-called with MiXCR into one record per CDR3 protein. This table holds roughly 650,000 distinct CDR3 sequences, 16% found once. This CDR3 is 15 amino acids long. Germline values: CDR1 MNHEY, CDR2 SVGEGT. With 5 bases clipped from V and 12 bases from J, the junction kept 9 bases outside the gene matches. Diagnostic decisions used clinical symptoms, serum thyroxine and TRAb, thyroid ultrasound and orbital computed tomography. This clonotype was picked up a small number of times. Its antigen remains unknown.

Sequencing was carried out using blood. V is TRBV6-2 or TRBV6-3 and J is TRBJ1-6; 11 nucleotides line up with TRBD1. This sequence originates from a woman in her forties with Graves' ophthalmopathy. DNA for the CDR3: TGTGCCAGCAGTCCCCGGGACAGGGGGTGGGAACCCCTCCACTTT. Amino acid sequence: CASSPRDRGWEPLHF.